This T cell receptor (beta chain) emerged from a study of blood T cell repertoires in COVID-19. Seattle's cohort entered during active infection and was followed longitudinally. As processed by the authors: Nucleated cell counts were estimated from reference gene primer amplification. TCRdb keeps only in-frame clones here, not all; method: immunoSEQ multiplex PCR. That table is the source of V, J and clone size, and D and trimming were worked out from the DNA. This repertoire shows some 390,000 clones, 70% to 90% found once; its top ten account for around 1.5%. Sequenced sample: peripheral blood. The sequence was collected from a woman between 35 and 50 years old with COVID-19, enrolled during active disease.

CDR3 sequence reads: CASSHFNKGEGYTF. For the CDR3, the DNA is TGCGCCAGCAGCCATTTTAATAAGGGAGAGGGCTACACCTTC. The rearrangement joins TRBV4-3 to TRBJ1-2; D unresolved. The CDR3 has 14 amino acids. With 3 bases removed from V and 8 bases from J, the gap between germline ends came to 16 bases. Germline CDR1 and CDR2: LGHNA and YSLEER.